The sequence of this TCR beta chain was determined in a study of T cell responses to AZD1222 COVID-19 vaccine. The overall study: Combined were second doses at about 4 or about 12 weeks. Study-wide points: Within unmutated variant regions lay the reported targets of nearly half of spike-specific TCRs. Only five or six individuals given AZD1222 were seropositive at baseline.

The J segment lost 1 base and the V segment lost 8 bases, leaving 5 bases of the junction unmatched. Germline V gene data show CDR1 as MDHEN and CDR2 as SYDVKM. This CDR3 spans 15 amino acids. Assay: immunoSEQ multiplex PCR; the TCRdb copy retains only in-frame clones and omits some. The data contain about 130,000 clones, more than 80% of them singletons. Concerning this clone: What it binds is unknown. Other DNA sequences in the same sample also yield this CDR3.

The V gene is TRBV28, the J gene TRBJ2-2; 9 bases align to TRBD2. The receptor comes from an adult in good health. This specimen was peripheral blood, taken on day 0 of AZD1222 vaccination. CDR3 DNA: TGTGCCAGCTCCGCGGGGGGGTTGAACACCGGGGAGCTGTTTTTT. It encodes CASSAGGLNTGELFF.